These T cell receptor beta chains were read from a single sample in a study of CD8 T cells in Susac syndrome. TCRdb passed the immunoSEQ multiplex PCR reads through MiXCR, listing each CDR3 protein once. The sample contains about 150,000 distinct CDR3 sequences, over 85% of which appear only once. The source material was CD8+ T cells from PBMCs. These receptors were collected from a human donor with multiple sclerosis. Both conserved end residues are part of each CDR3. D genes are given only for firm matches. Clone sizes are given selectively: once, few, many, or a class where the clone is expanded.

V,J,D,size,CDR3,DNA
TRBV2,TRBJ2-1,NA,NA,CASFSQVMGEQFF,TGTGCCAGCTTCTCACAGGTCATGGGTGAGCAGTTCTTC
TRBV5-6,TRBJ1-5,NA,NA,CASSTGSFQPQHF,TGTGCCAGCAGCACCGGATCCTTCCAGCCCCAGCATTTT
TRBV12-3/TRBV12-4,TRBJ2-3,NA,NA,CASSTTPTPTDTQYF,TGTGCCAGCAGCACGACCCCAACACCGACAGATACGCAGTATTTT
TRBV9,TRBJ2-3,NA,NA,CASSATEQGTDTQYF,TGTGCCAGCAGCGCGACGGAACAGGGAACAGATACGCAGTATTTT
TRBV7-2,TRBJ2-5,NA,NA,CASSDGRRYQETQYF,TGTGCCAGCAGCGATGGTAGGCGCTACCAAGAGACCCAGTACTTC
TRBV5-6,TRBJ2-7,NA,NA,CASSTAGEQYF,TGTGCCAGCAGTACGGCGGGCGAGCAGTACTTC
TRBV2,TRBJ1-2,NA,NA,CVSSEERPGYTF,TGTGTCAGCAGTGAAGAACGGCCTGGCTACACCTTC
TRBV7-7,TRBJ2-7,NA,NA,CASSLTGTHEQYF,TGTGCTAGCAGCTTAACAGGGACACACGAGCAGTACTTC
TRBV24-1,TRBJ2-2,NA,NA,CATSPTAGTGELFF,TGTGCCACCAGTCCTACGGCGGGAACCGGGGAGCTGTTTTTT
TRBV20-1,TRBJ2-7,TRBD2,NA,CSARETRRGALLGHEQYF,TGCAGTGCTAGGGAGACCCGGCGGGGGGCTCTCCTCGGGCACGAGCAGTACTTC
TRBV4-3,TRBJ1-4,NA,NA,CASSQADPRGNEKLFF,TGCGCCAGCAGCCAAGCGGATCCCAGAGGGAATGAAAAACTGTTTTTT
TRBV7-2,TRBJ1-1,NA,NA,CASSLIEGGEGPSDTEAFF,TGTGCCAGCAGCTTAATCGAGGGAGGGGAGGGTCCTTCGGACACTGAAGCTTTCTTT
TRBV20-1,TRBJ1-2,NA,NA,CSAPGPQANYGYTF,TGCAGTGCCCCTGGCCCCCAAGCTAACTATGGCTACACCTTC
TRBV2,TRBJ2-4,TRBD1,once,CASNTRDSKNIQYF,TGTGCCAGCAACACCCGGGACAGCAAAAACATTCAGTACTTC
TRBV30,TRBJ2-7,NA,NA,CAWTRDGTYEQYF,TGTGCCTGGACCCGGGACGGGACCTACGAGCAGTACTTC
TRBV6-1,TRBJ2-1,NA,NA,CASSLALYNEQFF,TGTGCCAGCAGTCTAGCTCTCTACAATGAGCAGTTCTTC
TRBV27,TRBJ2-7,NA,NA,CASSLDGFPYEQYF,TGTGCCAGCAGCTTGGACGGATTCCCCTACGAGCAGTACTTC
TRBV6-1,TRBJ2-2,NA,NA,CASVQPTGELFF,TGTGCCAGCGTGCAGCCAACCGGGGAGCTGTTTTTT
TRBV25-1,TRBJ2-5,TRBD1,NA,CASSDYRGHQETQYF,TGTGCCAGCAGTGACTACAGGGGGCACCAAGAGACCCAGTACTTC
TRBV15,TRBJ2-7,NA,NA,CATSRDQGRNYEQYF,TGTGCCACCAGCAGAGATCAGGGACGGAACTACGAGCAGTACTTC
TRBV13,TRBJ2-1,NA,NA,CASSPLRVNEQFF,TGTGCCAGCAGCCCATTGCGGGTGAATGAGCAGTTCTTC
TRBV7-9,TRBJ2-1,NA,NA,CASSFENRMHEQFF,TGTGCCAGCAGCTTTGAAAATAGGATGCATGAGCAGTTCTTC
TRBV20-1,TRBJ2-5,NA,NA,CSAWDRSRETQYF,TGCAGTGCTTGGGATCGCTCGAGGGAGACCCAGTACTTC
TRBV29-1,TRBJ2-1,TRBD1,NA,CSVQGGLYNEQFF,TGCAGCGTCCAAGGGGGCCTCTACAATGAGCAGTTCTTC
TRBV7-8,TRBJ2-1,NA,NA,CASSWTRAYNEQFF,TGTGCCAGCAGCTGGACACGGGCCTACAATGAGCAGTTCTTC